Listed here are 29 T cell receptor beta chains from one sample, sequenced in a study of blood T cell repertoires in COVID-19. This table comes from immunoSEQ multiplex PCR, and its TCRdb copy is limited to in-frame clones, with some not included. Among 60,000 or so clones, around nine tenths were seen once, and the ten largest hold more than 4.5%. The sequenced sample was peripheral blood. These receptors were taken from a man aged 60 to 75 with acute or convalescent COVID-19.

This sequence joins TRBV30 and TRBJ1-4; no clear D. The CDR3 runs 13 residues. The germline V and J ends were trimmed by 0 bases and 7 bases, with 9 bases remaining between them. Germline CDR1 reads GTSNPN; CDR2 reads SVGIG (reference sequence). The chain's CDR3 is CAWSVKSSEKLFF. In nucleotides, the CDR3 is TGTGCCTGGAGTGTCAAAAGTAGTGAAAAACTGTTTTTT.

The rearrangement links TRBV29-1 to TRBJ2-1; possible D gene TRBD1, 5 bases. Between the trimmed V and J ends, which lost 7 bases and 9 bases, there was a span of 10 bases. This CDR3 comprises 10 residues. In germline, CDR1 is SQVTM, CDR2 ANQGSEA. CDR3 coding DNA: TGCAGCGCTGTGACAGTTGAGCAGTTCTTC. It encodes CSAVTVEQFF.

As to this clone: Germline is not matched at one junction end, which may reflect a read error. The CDR3 DNA reads as TGTGCCAGCAGCTTGGTTGCGCCGGACAGGGGGCTTATTAAATTC. It translates to CASSLVAPDRGLIKF. This rearrangement joins TRBV5-4 to TRBJ1-2, with TRBD1 matching 11 bases. CDR3 size: 15 residues. Germline V CDR1 and CDR2: SGHNT, YYREEE (reference sequence). Combining the CDR3 with reference TRBV5-4 and TRBJ1-2 gives the whole variable domain ETGVTQSPTHLIKTRGQQVTLRCSSQSGHNTVSWYQQALGQGPQFIFQYYREEENGRGNFPPRFSGLQFPNYSSELNVNALELDDSALYLCASSLVAPDRGLIKFGSGTRLTVV.

In its sample, this clone was seen a few times. The chain couples TRBV7-9 to TRBJ2-3; a possible D gene is TRBD1 (6 bases). Germline values: CDR1 SEHNR, CDR2 FQNEAQ (reference sequence). This CDR3 contains 17 residues. Trimming pared 5 bases from V and 3 bases from J, leaving 21 bases between. CDR3 nucleotides: TGTGCCAGCAGCCCTACCCCGTGGTACAGGGCGACAGATACGCAGTATTTT. Amino acid sequence: CASSPTPWYRATDTQYF.

The V call is TRBV7-3, the J call TRBJ1-2; D is possibly TRBD1 (6 bases). Trimming removed 4 bases at V and 8 bases at J, with 14 bases between. The CDR3 runs 13 residues. The germline CDR1 and CDR2 sequences are SGHTA and FQGTGA. The CDR3 is CASSYMDRKGYTF. CDR3 DNA sequence: TGTGCCAGCAGCTACATGGACAGAAAGGGCTACACCTTC. The complete variable domain, with remaining parts taken from reference TRBV7-3 and TRBJ1-2, reads GAGVSQTPSNKVTEKGKYVELRCDPISGHTALYWYRQSLGQGPEFLIYFQGTGAADDSGLPNDRFFAVRPEGSVSTLKIQRTERGDSAVYLCASSYMDRKGYTFGSGTRLTVV.

The chain is built from TRBV5-4 and TRBJ2-7; TRBD1 matches 7 bases. V lost 2 bases and J lost 3; bases outside the gene matches: 2. CDR1 SGHNT and CDR2 YYREEE come from the germline V gene (reference sequence). CDR3 length equals 13 residues. The CDR3 sequence: CASSFTGVYEQYF. For the CDR3, the DNA is TGTGCCAGCAGCTTCACAGGGGTCTACGAGCAGTACTTC.

With regard to this clone: The junction departs from germline at one end; a sequencing error may be responsible. Within the sample, other DNA sequences also encode this same CDR3. The CDR3 nucleotides are TGCGCCAGCTCACCTCCCAACCGGGAGGAAAACATTCAGTACTTC. Translation gives CASSPPNREENIQYF. The chain employs TRBV18 and TRBJ2-4; 7 bases are shared with TRBD2. The germline CDR1 and CDR2 sequences are KGHSH and LQKENI. The CDR3 is 15 amino acids. The full variable domain, in which reference TRBV18 and TRBJ2-4 provide the parts outside the CDR3, is NAGVMQNPRHLVRRRGQEARLRCSPMKGHSHVYWYRQLPEEGLKFMVYLQKENIIDESGMPKERFSAEFPKEGPSILRIQQVVRGDSAAYFCASSPPNREENIQYFGAGTRLSVL.

The rearrangement links TRBV28 to TRBJ2-1; 7 bases line up with TRBD1. V lost 3 bases and J lost 5; bases outside the gene matches: 4. Germline V gene data show CDR1 as MDHEN and CDR2 as SYDVKM. The CDR3 extends over 14 amino acids. CDR3 region: CASSLGDRDNEQFF. CDR3 DNA sequence: TGTGCCAGCAGTTTGGGAGACAGGGACAATGAGCAGTTCTTC. Variable domain in full (rest from reference TRBV28 and TRBJ2-1): DVKVTQSSRYLVKRTGEKVFLECVQDMDHENMFWYRQDPGLGLRLIYFSYDVKMKEKGDIPEGYSVSREKKERFSLILESASTNQTSMYLCASSLGDRDNEQFFGPGTRLTVL.

V usage is TRBV6-5 and J usage is TRBJ2-7; 11 bases agree with TRBD1. CDR1 MNHEY and CDR2 SVGAGI come from the germline V gene. V trimming: 10 bases; J trimming: 3 bases; junction bases outside the gene matches: 11. The length of the CDR3 is 15 residues. CDR3 DNA sequence: TGTGCCACCAAAGGGACAGGGGGAAAAGGCTACGAGCAGTACTTC. Translation: CATKGTGGKGYEQYF.

The V call is TRBV28, the J call TRBJ2-2; a weak D match, TRBD2 (5 bases). CDR3 length equals 17 residues. CDR1 MDHEN and CDR2 SYDVKM come from the germline V gene. The V end lost 3 bases, the J end lost 5 bases, and 19 bases lay between the germline ends. The CDR3, as DNA: TGTGCCAGCAGTTTTTATTTTGCGCCGGGGTTAACCGGGGAGCTGTTTTTT. Its protein product is CASSFYFAPGLTGELFF.

The rearrangement links TRBV5-1 to TRBJ2-7; 12 nucleotides line up with TRBD2. V shed 0 bases, J shed 5 bases, and the junction held 9 bases outside the gene matches. This CDR3 spans 17 amino acids. Per germline, CDR1 SGHRS and CDR2 YFSETQ. CDR3: CASSLGPTSGRPHEQYF. The CDR3 DNA reads TGCGCCAGCAGCTTGGGGCCGACTAGCGGGAGACCCCACGAGCAGTACTTC.

The chain combines TRBV5-1 with TRBJ1-1; the match to TRBD1 covers 9 bases. The CDR3 extends over 16 amino acids. J lost 5 bases, V lost 4 bases, and 12 bases had no gene match. Germline lookup yields CDR1 SGHRS and CDR2 YFSETQ. The CDR3 nucleotides read TGCGCCAGCAGCCCGACCCCCGGGACAGGGCGTACTGAAGCTTTCTTT. It codes for CASSPTPGTGRTEAFF.

The CDR3 nucleotides read TGTGCCAGCTCAACGTCTCAGGGCGGTCGCACAGATACGCAGTATTTT. Protein product: CASSTSQGGRTDTQYF. V is TRBV18 and J is TRBJ2-3; TRBD1 is a possible D gene (5 bases). CDR1 is KGHSH, CDR2 LQKENI, per germline. The CDR3 is 16 residues long. V gave up 5 bases and J gave up 1 base, with 16 bases separating them. Variable domain in full (rest from reference TRBV18 and TRBJ2-3): NAGVMQNPRHLVRRRGQEARLRCSPMKGHSHVYWYRQLPEEGLKFMVYLQKENIIDESGMPKERFSAEFPKEGPSILRIQQVVRGDSAAYFCASSTSQGGRTDTQYFGPGTRLTVL.

This clone was seen once. The rearrangement uses TRBV7-8 and TRBJ2-4, with a weak D call TRBD1 (5 bases). V was shortened by 5 bases and J by 13 bases, with 12 bases between the two germline ends. The germline V gene encodes CDR1 SGHVS and CDR2 FQNEAQ. The CDR3 covers 11 residues. CDR3 loop: CASSPQEDQYF. The CDR3 coding sequence is TGTGCCAGCAGCCCACAGGAAGACCAGTACTTC.

In its sample, this clone was seen a few times. The gene calls are TRBV9 and TRBJ2-7; 12 bases line up with TRBD1. CDR1 is SGDLS and CDR2 is YYNGEE in the germline V gene. Trimming took 4 bases from V and 3 from J; bases not matched to a gene: 5. The CDR3 runs to 15 residues. The CDR3 is CASSPGTGGLYEQYF. Written as DNA, the CDR3 is TGTGCCAGCAGCCCGGGGACAGGGGGCCTCTACGAGCAGTACTTC. The whole variable domain, filled in from reference TRBV9 and TRBJ2-7, reads DSGVTQTPKHLITATGQRVTLRCSPRSGDLSVYWYQQSLDQGLQFLIQYYNGEERAKGNILERFSAQQFPDLHSELNLSSLELGDSALYFCASSPGTGGLYEQYFGPGTRLTVT.

J is TRBJ1-4 and V is TRBV7-9; D is undetermined. Germline CDR1 is SEHNR and CDR2 is FQNEAQ (reference sequence). With 4 bases removed from V and 6 bases from J, the gap between germline ends came to 12 bases. The CDR3 consists of 14 residues. DNA for the CDR3: TGTGCCAGCAGCTCCCCGGGGTTATATGAAAAACTGTTTTTT. Its protein product is CASSSPGLYEKLFF.

The rearrangement links TRBV18 to TRBJ1-5; the match to TRBD1 covers 9 bases. The CDR3 length is 13 residues. Per the germline V gene, CDR1 is KGHSH and CDR2 is LQKENI. V shed 5 bases and J 6 bases; nucleotides not matched to a gene: 2. The CDR3 region is CASSADRGQPQHF. The DNA of the CDR3 is TGTGCCAGCTCAGCGGACAGGGGTCAGCCCCAGCATTTT.

The chain has TRBV7-3 and TRBJ2-2; D is possibly TRBD1 (5 bases). The germline CDR1 and CDR2 sequences are SGHTA and FQGTGA. Trimming cost V 5 bases and J 4 bases, with 11 bases left between them. There are 14 residues in the CDR3. The DNA of the CDR3 is TGTGCCAGCAGCCCCCTAGGGGTCACCGGGGAGCTGTTTTTT. Protein: CASSPLGVTGELFF. Together with reference TRBV7-3 and TRBJ2-2, the CDR3 gives the full variable domain: GAGVSQTPSNKVTEKGKYVELRCDPISGHTALYWYRQSLGQGPEFLIYFQGTGAADDSGLPNDRFFAVRPEGSVSTLKIQRTERGDSAVYLCASSPLGVTGELFFGEGSRLTVL.

This chain links TRBV19 with TRBJ1-1; the D is unclear. V was cut by 5 bases and J by 5 bases, with 15 bases left in between. Germline assignment: CDR1 LNHDA and CDR2 SQIVND (reference sequence). The CDR3 has 14 residues. The CDR3 protein is CASSVPGGVTEAFF. DNA for the CDR3: TGTGCCAGTAGTGTCCCCGGCGGTGTTACTGAAGCTTTCTTT. The full variable domain, its missing parts supplied by reference TRBV19 and TRBJ1-1, is DGGITQSPKYLFRKEGQNVTLSCEQNLNHDAMYWYRQDPGQGLRLIYYSQIVNDFQKGDIAEGYSVSREKKESFPLTVTSAQKNPTAFYLCASSVPGGVTEAFFGQGTRLTVV.

The rearrangement joins TRBV19 to TRBJ1-6; D gene uncertain. Germline-derived CDR1 and CDR2 are LNHDA and SQIVND (reference sequence). The CDR3 totals 14 residues. Deletions cut 0 bases from V and 10 bases from J, with 10 bases between. The CDR3 reads CASSIDPGKSPLHF. The CDR3 coding sequence is TGTGCCAGTAGTATAGATCCCGGGAAGTCACCCCTCCACTTT.

In this sample, this clone turned up a few times. V and J are TRBV5-6 and TRBJ2-7, with TRBD1 identical over 7 bases. The CDR3 loop spans 14 amino acids. Germline V gene data show CDR1 as SGHDT and CDR2 as YYEEEE. V shed 4 bases and J 8 bases; nucleotides not matched to a gene: 12. CDR3 DNA sequence: TGTGCCAGCAGCAAAGCCGCCGGGACAGTCCAGCAGTACTTC. Protein: CASSKAAGTVQQYF.

The chain couples TRBV27 to TRBJ1-2; D possibly corresponds to TRBD1 (6 bases). The CDR3 is 17 residues long. V lost 4 bases and J lost 0, with 18 bases in between. CDR1 is MNHEY and CDR2 is SMNVEV in the germline V gene (reference sequence). The CDR3 reads CASSSQGGGEANYGYTF. The CDR3 nucleotides read TGTGCCAGCAGTTCCCAGGGAGGGGGGGAAGCTAACTATGGCTACACCTTC.

The V and J genes are TRBV27 and TRBJ2-7; 10 positions match TRBD1. The CDR3 is 15 residues long. Germline V gene sequence: CDR1 MNHEY, CDR2 SMNVEV (reference sequence). With 4 bases clipped from V and 1 base from J, the junction kept 4 bases outside the gene matches. CDR3 protein: CASSSPGQGSYEQYF. Here the CDR3 DNA reads TGTGCCAGCAGTTCGCCGGGACAGGGGTCCTACGAGCAGTACTTC.

V and J are TRBV5-1 and TRBJ2-3, with 13 nucleotides matching TRBD2. The CDR3 consists of 16 residues. Germline loops: CDR1 SGHRS, CDR2 YFSETQ. After removal of 2 bases from V and 2 bases from J, the junction contained 2 bases not matched to a gene. CDR3 nucleotide sequence: TGCGCCAGCAGCTTAGGGACTAGCGGGGCCACAGATACGCAGTATTTT. Protein: CASSLGTSGATDTQYF.

This clone was seen a single time. The chain employs TRBV2 and TRBJ2-5; possibly TRBD1 for D (5 bases). Germline-derived CDR1 and CDR2 are SNHLY and FYNNEI. This CDR3 has 14 residues. Trimming pared 6 bases from V and 1 base from J, leaving 12 bases between. In DNA form, the CDR3 reads TGTGCCAGCAGCCCGACAGAATTCCAAGAGACCCAGTACTTC. This encodes CASSPTEFQETQYF.

The J gene is TRBJ1-2, the V gene TRBV5-1; 10 bases map to TRBD1. The junction had 9 bases not matched to a gene; V was cut back by 3 bases and J by 4 bases. Looked up from germline, CDR1 is SGHRS and CDR2 is YFSETQ. The CDR3 consists of 16 residues. CDR3 bases: TGCGCCAGCAGCTGGGGGACAGGGGAAGTCGCCTATGGCTACACCTTC. This gives the protein CASSWGTGEVAYGYTF. The full variable domain, with the rest looked up from reference TRBV5-1 and TRBJ1-2, is KAGVTQTPRYLIKTRGQQVTLSCSPISGHRSVSWYQQTPGQGLQFLFEYFSETQRNKGNFPGRFSGRQFSNSRSEMNVSTLELGDSALYLCASSWGTGEVAYGYTFGSGTRLTVV.

The gene calls are TRBV9 and TRBJ2-2, with 7 bases lining up with TRBD2. Germline CDR1 is SGDLS and CDR2 is YYNGEE. The CDR3 spans 15 residues. V shed 2 bases and J 5 bases; nucleotides not matched to a gene: 6. The CDR3 bases are TGTGCCAGCAGCGTCTCCGGGGGGAGTACCGGGGAGCTGTTTTTT. It is translated as CASSVSGGSTGELFF.

CDR3 sequence: CASRLTGGRNEQYF. CDR3 DNA sequence: TGTGCCAGTAGACTTACCGGGGGGAGGAACGAGCAGTACTTC. This chain uses TRBV19 with TRBJ2-7, with TRBD2 identical over 7 bases. The germline gives CDR1 LNHDA, CDR2 SQIVND (reference sequence). This CDR3 has 14 amino acids. The V segment lost 6 bases and the J segment 5 bases; nucleotides outside the gene matches: 10.

The J gene is TRBJ1-5, the V gene TRBV28; D is uncertain. This CDR3 is built from 15 residues. Trimming pared 7 bases from V and 0 bases from J, leaving 13 bases between. From germline, CDR1 is MDHEN and CDR2 SYDVKM. The CDR3 loop is CASNLGEYSNQPQHF. CDR3 DNA sequence: TGTGCCAGCAACCTCGGGGAGTATAGCAATCAGCCCCAGCATTTT.